This T cell receptor (beta chain) was retrieved from a study of T cells in Graves' hyperthyroidism and ophthalmopathy (dated by TCRdb to between 2018 and 2021). General notes on the study: Peripheral blood was sampled at the time of initial diagnosis, prior to any treatment. A discovery cohort of fewer than 110 patients, roughly 45 with Graves' ophthalmopathy and fewer than 65 with stable Graves' hyperthyroidism, was used to find distinguishing TCR V-J signatures. Prospective prediction of ophthalmopathy was tested in an independent validation cohort of some 19 hyperthyroidism patients and 15 to 17 patients who later progressed to ophthalmopathy. The approximately 100 discovery patients were randomly divided into training and test sets at a 7:3 ratio. Thyroid tissue and blood T-cell repertoires from six Graves' hyperthyroidism patients were also compared in the study. Following sampling, methimazole starting at 30 mg daily was given to hyperthyroidism patients, and high-dose intravenous methylprednisolone was given to ophthalmopathy patients. The paper reports TCR Vbeta CDR3 sequencing of over 120 peripheral blood samples: 43 ophthalmopathy, 70 to 85 hyperthyroidism and 17 progressor patients. Paper-wide results and their limitations: Ophthalmopathy was separated from stable hyperthyroidism by a 13 V-J signature model, with over 85% sensitivity and 81% to 82% specificity obtained in cross-validation and 80%/75% obtained in testing. No statistical method was used to fix the sample size in advance, and group allocation was not hidden from the investigators. Most expanded thyroid clonotypes (frequency above 0.001) were also found in blood, which suggests that blood repertoires may mirror thyroid immune responses. In validation, the model predicted progression to ophthalmopathy with over 65% sensitivity and roughly 75% specificity, a median of about 6.7 months before onset.

The TCR beta CDR3 regions were amplified from RNA transcripts. The TCR CDR3 was subjected to a first round of RT-PCR using the HTBI primer set and the Qiagen OneStep RT-PCR kit. The libraries were constructed in a second round of multiplex PCR and then size-selected and purified. Libraries were sequenced paired-end with 100 bp reads on an Illumina HiSeq2000. The original pipeline was this. SOAPnuke was used to process the raw data, with reads discarded if the reads contained adapters or uncalled bases, had a mean Phred below 15, or lacked an exact constant-primer or identifier match. COPE v1.2.5 was used to merge the high-quality paired reads, and each unique nucleotide sequence was defined as a clonotype. MiTCR v1.1 was used to align clonotypes to the IMGT TRBV, TRBD and TRBJ reference segments. The analysis was restricted to V-J combinations with a frequency above 0.0001, which together covered about 99% of the repertoires. The TCS score was defined as F50 (clonal expansion) divided by E x V (chaos), with BLOSUM62-based TCRdist calculated between CDR3 peptides within each V-J. Welch's t-statistics and random forest reduced around 510 V-J features to fewer than 15, which were used in a naive Bayes classifier (R e1071). The public reads were reanalyzed by TCRdb: fastp trimming at Q25, MiXCR alignment, in-frame beta chains only. Under each unique CDR3 protein, matching rows form one entry showing the most common genes and DNA. It is TCRdb's table, rather than the study itself, that gives the V and J calls and clone size. The table for this sample lists 650,000 to 750,000 distinct CDR3 sequences; 13% to 15% of them were counted only once. Around 9.6% of the sample rests with the top ten.

This clonotype occurred a few times. Its antigen is currently not known. No much larger clone exists at a distance of one base, and base qualities are not known. Stable Graves' hyperthyroidism was defined as no progression to ophthalmopathy during 18 months of follow-up. The hyperthyroidism patients were between 18 and 65 years old and newly diagnosed, with a disease duration of less than 2 months. Patients with uncontrolled infections, other autoimmune diseases, pregnancy or lactation were excluded. Diagnoses relied on clinical symptoms, serum thyroxine and TRAb, thyroid ultrasound and orbital computed tomography. PBMCs were separated from roughly 10 ml of fresh peripheral blood using Ficoll-Paque density gradient centrifugation. Trizol reagent was used to extract total RNA, and RNA quality was then checked on an Agilent 2100 Bioanalyzer. The germline V gene (reference sequence) provides CDR1 LGHDT and CDR2 YNNKEL. The junction shows trimming of 2 bases on V and 9 bases on J, plus 19 bases between the germline ends. The CDR3, from cysteine to phenylalanine, totals 15 residues. Left in the record is the CDR3 DNA by itself, 45 bases read in frame from the first base.

The material sequenced was blood. Recombination joined TRBV3-1 with TRBJ2-5, with TRBD1 tentatively as D gene (6 bases match). The clonotype was recovered from a woman in her late teens or twenties with Graves' hyperthyroidism. The nucleotide sequence reads TGTGCCAGCAGCCAACTAGACAGGTCATTAATGGCCCAGTACTTC. Its translation is CASSQLDRSLMAQYF.